This T cell receptor beta chain was recorded in a study of human versus mouse CDR3 diversity and MHC coevolution. Naive CD4 T cells were sorted as CD45RO-negative, CD62L-positive. Study-wide findings and caveats: Humans had the largest estimated TCR beta repertoire, 1.5 million to 2 million clonotypes. Most of the three human donors had the lowest clonal inequality.

Sequencing used immunoSEQ multiplex PCR; TCRdb keeps in-frame clones, though not all of them. The data show about 77,000 clones, just under 95% seen once. In the case of this clone: The antigen is unknown.

CDR3 length equals 17 residues. Germline CDR1 and CDR2: SGHAT and FQNNGV. The V gene lost 2 bases and the J gene lost 0 bases, with 11 bases spanning the gap. J is TRBJ2-6 and V is TRBV11-2, with a weak D call TRBD1 (5 bases). This sequence was found in a person between 30 and 69 years old in good health. The sample was naive CD4+ T cells from blood. As for subset: CD45RO-negative CD62L-positive naive CD4 T cells. In DNA form, the CDR3 reads TGTGCCAGCAGCTTATTCCCCCAGGGCTCTGGGGCCAACGTCCTGACTTTC. The encoded protein is CASSLFPQGSGANVLTF.